The 13 T cell receptor beta chains reported below all come from one sample, sequenced in a study of T cell repertoires in cytomegalovirus infection. TCRdb ran MiXCR on the reads and lists one entry per CDR3 protein. The table lists about a million distinct CDR3 sequences, 25% to 40% of them singletons. These receptors have no identified antigens. The sequenced sample was cultured CD8+ T cells from PBMCs, obtained from culture after CMV antigen stimulation. The source of these receptors is a human donor in good health (CMV status not recorded). Some clones in this sample may be carry-over from other donors' samples.

This clonotype occurred a few times. This chain joins TRBV5-5 and TRBJ1-3, with D possibly matching TRBD1 (5 bases). This CDR3 comprises 15 residues. Germline V gene lookup returns CDR1 SGHKS and CDR2 YYEKEE (reference sequence). The V end lost 0 bases, the J end lost 4 bases, and 11 bases lay between the germline ends. CDR3 nucleotide sequence: TGTGCCAGCAGCTTGGGAGGAGGGGACGGAAACACCATATATTTT. Protein product: CASSLGGGDGNTIYF.

This clonotype is a singleton in its sample. The chain has TRBV7-9 and TRBJ2-7; D may be TRBD1 or TRBD2 (5 bases each). CDR3 length: 15 amino acids. Germline CDR1 and CDR2: SEHNR and FQNEAQ (reference sequence). CDR3 loop: CASSSPGTDIYERYV. The CDR3 DNA is TGTGCCAGCAGCTCTCCCGGGACCGATATTTACGAGCGGTACGTC.

The rearrangement links TRBV5-4 to TRBJ2-7; a weak D match, TRBD1 (5 bases). CDR3 length equals 14 residues. Germline CDR1 reads SGHNT; CDR2 reads YYREEE (reference sequence). The germline V and J ends were trimmed by 4 bases and 7 bases, with 18 bases remaining between them. In DNA form, the CDR3 reads TGTGCCAGCAGCATACTGACAGATCCGATGGAGCAGTACTTC. Amino acid sequence: CASSILTDPMEQYF.

In its sample, this clonotype was seen a few times. The chain is built from TRBV29-1 and TRBJ2-3, with D uncertain. There are 12 residues in the CDR3. Germline assignment: CDR1 SQVTM and CDR2 ANQGSEA. Trimming took off 7 bases at V and 3 bases at J, with 11 bases between the two ends. The DNA of the CDR3 is TGCAGCGCTTACATAGGGACAGATACGCAGTATTTT. Translating it yields CSAYIGTDTQYF.

This clonotype has only a few counts. The CDR3 coding sequence is TGTGCCATTATCAGCGCTCTGGGTTATGGCTACACCTTC. It codes for CAIISALGYGYTF. The chain uses TRBV10-3 and TRBJ1-2; unclear D gene. V lost 9 bases, J lost 5 bases, and 16 bases lay in between. The CDR3 covers 13 residues. From germline, CDR1 is ENHRY and CDR2 SYGVKD.

The table lists this clonotype with many counts. V usage is TRBV7-9 and J usage is TRBJ1-1, with D perhaps matching TRBD1 (6 bases). V lost 6 bases to trimming and J lost 0 bases, with 11 bases between them. The CDR3 extends over 14 amino acids. Germline V gene data show CDR1 as SEHNR and CDR2 as FQNEAQ (reference sequence). The CDR3 bases are TGTGCCAGCAGAAACAGGGACATGAACACTGAAGCTTTCTTT. Residues: CASRNRDMNTEAFF.

The chain joins TRBV19 to TRBJ1-2; TRBD1 matches 7 bases. Germline assignment: CDR1 LNHDA and CDR2 SQIVND (reference sequence). The junction had 14 bases not matched to a gene; V was cut back by 9 bases and J by 7 bases. CDR3 size: 14 residues. The CDR3 is CASQQSTGTLGYTF. CDR3 sequence (DNA): TGTGCCAGCCAACAATCGACAGGGACTCTTGGCTACACCTTC.

The chain recombines TRBV12-3 or TRBV12-4 with TRBJ2-1; tentative D call: TRBD2 (7 bases). The CDR3 has 13 amino acids. The ends were cut back, 7 bases at V and 10 bases at J, with 17 bases in the middle. CDR3 bases: TGTGCCAGCACCTCTGGGGGGGGGGCCGAGCAGTTCTTC. As protein: CASTSGGGAEQFF.

This sequence joins TRBV15 and TRBJ1-1; D ambiguous. Looked up from germline, CDR1 is LNHNV and CDR2 is YYDKDF (reference sequence). The CDR3 has 12 amino acids. V lost 4 bases and J 1 base, leaving 4 bases between the germline ends. CDR3 DNA: TGTGCCACCAGCATTGGGAACACTGAAGCTTTCTTT. Translation: CATSIGNTEAFF.

This rearrangement joins TRBV27 to TRBJ2-3; 8 positions agree with TRBD2. V trimming: 3 bases; J trimming: 2 bases; junction bases outside the gene matches: 4. This CDR3 region has 15 residues. Germline values: CDR1 MNHEY, CDR2 SMNVEV (reference sequence). The CDR3 bases are TGTGCCAGCAGTTTGACTAGCGCGCTCACAGATACGCAGTATTTT. Its translation: CASSLTSALTDTQYF.

This chain links TRBV20-1 with TRBJ1-6; perhaps TRBD1 as D (6 bases). Germline V CDR1 and CDR2: DFQATT, SNEGSKA (reference sequence). CDR3 length: 14 residues. V gave up 7 bases and J gave up 6 bases, with 16 bases separating them. CDR3 bases: TGCAGTGGGGGGGGAGGGGGGGTTAATTCACCCCTCCACTTT. It translates to CSGGGGGVNSPLHF.

This sequence joins TRBV2 and TRBJ1-2, with D possibly being TRBD1 (5 bases). Trimming took 7 bases from V and 4 from J, leaving 13 bases between them. The CDR3 has 13 amino acids. The germline V gene has CDR1 SNHLY and CDR2 FYNNEI. CDR3 DNA: TGTGCCAGCACCCCGGGACGGACCTATGGCTACACCTTC. This codes for CASTPGRTYGYTF.

In this sample, this clonotype turned up many times. This chain uses TRBV7-9 with TRBJ1-2; possibly TRBD1 for D (6 bases). Germline CDR1 reads SEHNR; CDR2 reads FQNEAQ (reference sequence). CDR3 length equals 14 residues. With 1 base removed from V and 4 bases from J, the gap between germline ends came to 10 bases. Written as DNA, the CDR3 is TGTGCCAGCAGCTTAGTAGCGGACAGCTATGGCTACACCTTC. The encoded protein is CASSLVADSYGYTF.